This entry lists 8 T cell receptor beta chains sequenced from one sample in a study of T cells in women clearing cervical HPV infection. Produced via immunoSEQ multiplex PCR; TCRdb's table is partial and in-frame only. This sample's table has over 30,000 clones. The sequenced material came from blood buffy coat. All receptors come from a woman aged 18 to 75 with a cervical HPV16 infection that either progressed to CIN3+ or cleared (not recorded which).

A word on this clone: The read ends 3 residues early relative to the CDR3; the germline J gene fills the gap. V usage is TRBV18 and J usage is TRBJ1-1, with D possibly being TRBD1 (6 bases). This CDR3 has 15 amino acids. V lost 3 bases and J lost 2, with 13 bases in between. Germline V gene data show CDR1 as KGHSH and CDR2 as LQKENI. This chain's CDR3 is CASSPQDSLNTEAFF. The sequenced part of the CDR3 DNA is TGTGCCAGCTCACCGCAGGACAGTCTTAACACTGAA.

With regard to this clone: Coverage ceases 3 residues before the CDR3 finishes, and the germline J gene fills in the end. The gene calls are TRBV20-1 and TRBJ2-7; 7 bases are a match to TRBD1. The CDR3 contains 14 residues. Trimming at V came to 2 bases and at J to 3 bases, leaving 7 bases not matched to a gene. CDR1 is DFQATT and CDR2 is SNEGSKA in the germline V gene (reference sequence). This chain's CDR3 is CSARTGTAIYEQYF. The CDR3 bases that were read are TGCAGTGCTAGAACCGGGACAGCGATCTACGAG.

Notes on this clone: Read coverage stops 3 residues before the CDR3 terminus; the germline J gene supplies the remainder. V usage is TRBV29-1 and J usage is TRBJ2-2; D gene uncertain. The CDR3 loop spans 13 amino acids. Germline V gene sequence: CDR1 SQVTM, CDR2 ANQGSEA. Trimming left V 3 bases short and J 3 bases short, with 8 bases between. Partial CDR3 DNA: TGCAGCGTTGAGGCTAGGCACACCGGGGAG. Translated: CSVEARHTGE. The entire CDR3 sequence reads CSVEARHTGELFF.

A remark on this clone: The CDR3 is cut off 3 residues early in the read; its end comes from the germline J gene. The J gene is TRBJ1-2, the V gene TRBV19, with D perhaps TRBD1 (6 bases). Germline-derived CDR1 and CDR2 are LNHDA and SQIVND (reference sequence). The CDR3 is made up of 13 amino acids. V lost 10 bases to trimming and J lost 2 bases, with 14 bases between them. The covered CDR3 bases are TGTGCCACCGGGGACAATCAGAACTATGGC. Translating it yields CATGDNQNYG. The full CDR3 sequence reads CATGDNQNYGYTF.

On this clone itself: Coverage ceases 3 residues before the CDR3 finishes, and the germline J gene fills in the end. The chain uses TRBV20-1 and TRBJ2-7; 13 bases agree with TRBD2. Germline V gene sequence: CDR1 DFQATT, CDR2 SNEGSKA (reference sequence). The CDR3 sequence is 13 residues long. The V gene end was trimmed by 4 bases and the J gene end by 5 bases; junction bases not matched to a gene: 2. CDR3 DNA, as far as it was read: TGCAGTGCTACAGGACTAGCGGGAGACGAG. It codes for CSATGLAGDE. The entire CDR3 is CSATGLAGDEQYF.

For this clone: The read stops 3 residues short of the end of the CDR3; the missing end is completed from the germline J gene. The chain uses TRBV7-2 and TRBJ1-6; perhaps TRBD1 as D (5 bases). V was pared by 0 bases and J by 2 bases, with 14 bases between. The germline CDR1 and CDR2 sequences are SGHTA and FQGNSA. The CDR3 consists of 18 residues. The covered CDR3 bases are TGTGCCAGCAGCTTAGCGTCGAGGGGCCGTACCTATAATTCACCC. Its protein product is CASSLASRGRTYNSP. The CDR3 as a whole reads CASSLASRGRTYNSPLHF.

To note about this clone: From the germline J gene comes the end of the CDR3, since the read stops 3 residues before it. V usage is TRBV6-2 or TRBV6-3 and J usage is TRBJ2-7; D remains ambiguous. The V end was cut by 5 bases, the J end by 0 bases, with 8 bases between. Germline loops: CDR1 MNHEY, CDR2 SVGEGT. The CDR3 spans 13 residues. The CDR3 loop reads CASSPISSYEQYF. The DNA read from the CDR3 is TGTGCCAGCAGTCCGATTAGCTCCTACGAG.

For this clone: Read sequence stops 3 residues before the CDR3 end, and the germline J gene provides the missing end. The J gene is TRBJ2-5, the V gene TRBV15, with 7 bases lining up with TRBD2. V lost 8 bases and J lost 3; bases outside the gene matches: 6. Germline V gives CDR1 LNHNV, CDR2 YYDKDF (reference sequence). The CDR3 spans 13 residues. The CDR3 here is CATSGTTEETQYF. The sequenced CDR3 bases are TGTGCCACCTCCGGGACTACGGAAGAGACC.